Sequencing of this TCR beta chain was carried out in a study of T cell changes during pregnancy in multiple sclerosis. Some clones are missing from TCRdb's copy, which holds only in-frame ones; the method was immunoSEQ multiplex PCR. This sample yields about 39,000 clones, of which about 90% are seen a single time; almost 2% belongs to the top ten. From germline, CDR1 is GTSNPN and CDR2 SVGIG (reference sequence). Between the trimmed V and J ends, which lost 5 bases and 1 base, there was a span of 9 bases. This CDR3 has 13 amino acids. The starting material was CD4+ T cells from peripheral blood mononuclear cells, obtained after pregnancy. The source is a female donor in good health, enrolled as a control in a pregnancy study. V usage is TRBV30 and J usage is TRBJ1-5; no clear D. CDR3 region: CAWCASSNQPQHF. CDR3 in DNA: TGTGCCTGGTGTGCGTCGAGCAATCAGCCCCAGCATTTT.